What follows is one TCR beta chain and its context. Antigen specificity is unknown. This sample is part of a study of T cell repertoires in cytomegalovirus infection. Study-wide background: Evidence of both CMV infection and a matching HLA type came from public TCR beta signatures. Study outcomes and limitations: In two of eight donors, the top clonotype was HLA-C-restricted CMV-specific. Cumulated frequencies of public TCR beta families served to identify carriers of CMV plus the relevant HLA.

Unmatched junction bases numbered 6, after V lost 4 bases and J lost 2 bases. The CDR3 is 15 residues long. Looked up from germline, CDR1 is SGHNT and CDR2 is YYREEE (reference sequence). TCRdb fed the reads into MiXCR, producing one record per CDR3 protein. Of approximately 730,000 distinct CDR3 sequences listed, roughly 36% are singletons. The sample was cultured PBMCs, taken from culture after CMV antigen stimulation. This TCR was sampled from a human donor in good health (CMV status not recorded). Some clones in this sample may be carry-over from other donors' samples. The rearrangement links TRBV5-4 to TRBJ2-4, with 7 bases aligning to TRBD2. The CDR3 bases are TGTGCCAGCAGCCCGGGGGGAGGGTCCAAAAACATTCAGTACTTC. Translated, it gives CASSPGGGSKNIQYF.